The clone carrying this TCR beta chain was seen at least ten times. These data are taken from a study of T-cell reconstitution after alpha-beta-depleted transplantation in children. For TCRbeta, the library was prepared with unique molecular identifiers. TCRdb reprocessed the PCR reads with MiXCR, giving one entry per CDR3 protein. This table has 200,000 to 250,000 distinct CDR3 sequences, approximately 11% appearing once. Sequenced material: PBMCs, taken before TCRalphabeta/CD19-depleted stem cell transplant. The sequence came from a child younger than two with acute myeloid leukemia, due to receive a stem cell transplant.

The CDR3 coding sequence is TGCGCCAGCAGCACGTCTCTAGCGGGAGCTCGAGAGACCCAGTACTTC. It translates to CASSTSLAGARETQYF. The chain couples TRBV5-1 to TRBJ2-5; 10 bases fit TRBD2. Trimming cost V 4 bases and J 4 bases; bases outside gene matches: 10. This CDR3 contains 16 residues. Germline V gene sequence: CDR1 SGHRS, CDR2 YFSETQ.